These T cell receptor beta chains were read from a single sample in a study of T-cell reconstitution after alpha-beta-depleted transplantation in children. TCRdb independently ran MiXCR on the PCR reads; one entry per CDR3 protein. This repertoire shows a few hundred thousand distinct CDR3 sequences, under 15% found once; its top ten account for 2% to 2.5%. Sequencing used PBMCs, mostly from graft donor cells, obtained 360 days after TCRalphabeta/CD19-depleted stem cell transplant. Receptors originate from a male patient younger than 18 who had a stem cell transplant for acute myeloid leukemia, so the T cells may come from the graft donor. CDR3s leave out the opening cysteine and the closing phenylalanine or tryptophan. Rows may omit the clone size; those that give it use once, few, many or a size class.

abundance	j_gene	len	v_gene	CDR3aa
.	TRBJ2-3	14	TRBV11-3	ASSWGLAGGTDTQY
many	TRBJ2-4	15	TRBV6-5	ASSYSVTGTYPPIQY
.	TRBJ2-7	13	TRBV12-1	ASSSSGQGAYEQY
.	TRBJ2-1	13	TRBV20-1	SAPGRSGPYNEQF
.	TRBJ1-5	13	TRBV7-3	ASSLDSSGNQPQH
.	TRBJ2-3	9	TRBV7-9	AILRTDTQY
.	TRBJ2-7	15	TRBV28	ARPWGPIMRGSYEQY
few	TRBJ2-7	16	TRBV6-2/TRBV6-3	ASSYLLAGHLRAYEQY
.	TRBJ2-2	15	TRBV15	ATSRLRDITNTGELF
few	TRBJ1-4	12	TRBV28	ASSLGGGNEKLF
.	TRBJ2-1	13	TRBV7-9	ASSLSREGRNEQF
many	TRBJ2-4	14	TRBV12-3/TRBV12-4	ASSSGLAGGFNIQY
many	TRBJ2-1	10	TRBV20-1	GELAVGHEQF
few	TRBJ2-3	16	TRBV28	ASPPRFEREGPTDTQY
.	TRBJ2-4	15	TRBV7-2	ASSSLAGGIPKNIQY
many	TRBJ2-7	16	TRBV12-3/TRBV12-4	ASSHSRRAENPSYEQY
few	TRBJ1-6	12	TRBV20-1	SVTAASYNSPLH
.	TRBJ2-5	15	TRBV24-1	ATSDLPTGVLKETQY
.	TRBJ2-5	9	TRBV20-1	SASYPQTQY
many	TRBJ2-7	12	TRBV11-2	ASSLGSGNYEQY
many	TRBJ2-4	9	TRBV28	ASTRIGVQY
many	TRBJ2-7	13	TRBV28	ASTPGLPLGYEQY
.	TRBJ1-2	9	TRBV5-6	ASSSGFGYT
.	TRBJ2-3	12	TRBV5-6	ASSSYRGADTQY
few	TRBJ2-1	15	TRBV2	ASSDTGLAASYNEQF
.	TRBJ2-1	14	TRBV6-1	ASIINPGQGANEQF
many	TRBJ2-7	13	TRBV12-3/TRBV12-4	ASTPLGSTTSEQY
.	TRBJ2-7	14	TRBV28	ASSLVLVGHVYEQY
many	TRBJ1-2	12	TRBV12-3/TRBV12-4	ASSLYASRKGYT
few	TRBJ2-1	13	TRBV5-1	ASSITNNPRGEQF
.	TRBJ2-5	13	TRBV7-9	ASSFFDRWGETQY
.	TRBJ2-3	14	TRBV7-9	ASSLILAGGLDTQY
.	TRBJ2-2	11	TRBV7-2	ASSPRGSGELF
.	TRBJ2-1	15	TRBV20-1	SARGLAGGQSYNEQF
few	TRBJ1-1	11	TRBV12-3/TRBV12-4	ASSLFGRDEAF
few	TRBJ1-2	12	TRBV28	ASSEGTGGYGYT
.	TRBJ2-7	11	TRBV20-1	SAIRTLSYEQY
many	TRBJ2-2	13	TRBV7-6	ASSLEAMESGELF
.	TRBJ2-2	13	TRBV20-1	SARGLAGFTGELF
few	TRBJ1-6	14	TRBV28	ASRAQSGTGDSPLH
.	TRBJ2-7	12	TRBV5-1	ASVLGHGSYEQY
.	TRBJ1-1	10	TRBV20-1	SASKGNTEAF
.	TRBJ2-2	13	TRBV7-2	ASTLGTLNTGELF
.	TRBJ2-7	14	TRBV14	ASSLYRDIGAYEQY
few	TRBJ2-5	13	TRBV18	ASSPSGVAQETQY
few	TRBJ1-5	13	TRBV10-3	AISEGQGPNQPQH